This T cell receptor beta chain was recovered during a study of PD-1 blockade in classical Hodgkin lymphoma. Study results and limitations: Newly diagnosed patients had baseline TCR diversity that was reportedly lower than that of healthy donors. Although disease activity or prior therapy may be involved, causes of the repertoire differences remain undefined.

Germline-derived CDR1 and CDR2 are MNHNY and SVGAGI (reference sequence). V was clipped by 8 bases and J by 2 bases, with 16 bases between them. The CDR3 runs to 14 residues. The method was immunoSEQ multiplex PCR; TCRdb's version includes in-frame clones alone and lacks a portion of them. There are over 20,000 clones in the sample; about 86% occur only once, and approximately 7% lies in the top ten. The time point here: newly diagnosed, previously untreated cHL patient sample. PBMCs were thawed, and CD8+ T cells were then isolated from them by magnetic negative selection. Comparison relied on PBMCs that came from newly diagnosed, untreated classical Hodgkin lymphoma. About this clone itself: Antigen unknown.

The receptor was isolated from a human donor with classical Hodgkin lymphoma. The V and J genes are TRBV6-6 and TRBJ2-7; D is unclear. The sample comprised CD8+ T cells from blood. The CDR3 here is CASGVYGDAYEQYF. The CDR3 DNA sequence: TGTGCCAGCGGTGTGTACGGTGATGCCTACGAGCAGTACTTC.